This TCR beta chain was sequenced during a study of blood T cell repertoires in COVID-19. Turning to the study itself: Italy, Spain and the United States were the sources of the convalescent and acute COVID-19 samples. From T cells, B-cell-depleted T cells, or PBMCs came the material, which was cDNA or gDNA.

This clone was seen only once. Original processing methods: It was from reference gene primer amplification that nucleated cell counts were estimated. Assay: immunoSEQ multiplex PCR; the TCRdb copy retains only in-frame clones and omits some. D and trimming were read from the DNA, whereas the V and J calls and clone size are those reported in that table. The repertoire holds about 220,000 clones, with around 84% as singletons. The CDR3 extends over 11 amino acids. The germline V gene has CDR1 MNHNY and CDR2 SVGAGI (reference sequence). V dropped 2 bases and J dropped 11 bases, with 7 bases sitting between them.

This TCR came from a woman aged 55-75 years who had recovered from COVID-19. Sequences were obtained from peripheral blood. V usage is TRBV6-6 and J usage is TRBJ2-1; D remains ambiguous. CDR3 amino acids: CASSYVNQQFF. CDR3 coding DNA: TGTGCCAGCAGTTACGTTAATCAGCAGTTCTTC.